This T cell receptor beta chain was profiled in a study of cytomegalovirus exposure and HLA in healthy donors. Study details: There were around 100 million unique TCR beta sequences, drawn from roughly 200 million T cells, in an earlier analysis. Points from the study as a whole: Later analysis demonstrated an association between a missense DCLRE1C variant and TCR beta V- and J-gene trimming. It was only CMV serostatus that was available as immune exposure information. Reports indicate that TCR beta sequences accurately predicted the HLA-A and HLA-B alleles of most subjects.

Details on this clone: Its cognate antigen is unknown.

Primers included in the PCR were 60 Vbeta and 13 Jbeta primers. Profiling relied on immunoSEQ multiplex PCR, and the TCRdb table lists in-frame clones only, not all of them. The clone table shows roughly 120,000 clones, with the ten largest holding under 1.3%. Germline CDR1 and CDR2: SGHDT and YYEEEE. The V gene end was trimmed by 3 bases and the J gene end by 4 bases; junction bases not matched to a gene: 2. CDR3 length equals 13 residues. This clonotype was obtained from a man aged 18 to 29 in good health and CMV-seronegative. This chain joins TRBV5-6 and TRBJ1-1; 8 bases map to TRBD1. Input material: PBMCs. CDR3 in amino acids: CASSWTGSTEAFF. DNA of the CDR3: TGTGCCAGCAGCTGGACAGGGAGCACTGAAGCTTTCTTT.